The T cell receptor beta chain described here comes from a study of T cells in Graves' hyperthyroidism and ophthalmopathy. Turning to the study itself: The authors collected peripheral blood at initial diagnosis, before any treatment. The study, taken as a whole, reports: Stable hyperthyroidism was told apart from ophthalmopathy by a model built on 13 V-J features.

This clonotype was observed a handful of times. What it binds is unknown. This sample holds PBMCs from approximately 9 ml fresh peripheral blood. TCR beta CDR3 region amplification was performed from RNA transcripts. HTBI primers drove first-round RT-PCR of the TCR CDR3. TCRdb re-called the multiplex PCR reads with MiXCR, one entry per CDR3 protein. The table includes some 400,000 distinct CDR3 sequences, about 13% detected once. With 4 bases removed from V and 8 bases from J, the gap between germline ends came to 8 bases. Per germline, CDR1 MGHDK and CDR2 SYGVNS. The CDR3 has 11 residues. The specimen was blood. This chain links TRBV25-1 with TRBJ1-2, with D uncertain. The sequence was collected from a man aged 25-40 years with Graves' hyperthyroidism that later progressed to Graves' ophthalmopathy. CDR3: CASSGVRGYTF. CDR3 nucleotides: TGTGCCAGCAGTGGTGTGAGGGGCTACACCTTC.